One and the same sample provided the 2 T cell receptor beta chains below, sequenced in a study of blood T cell repertoires in COVID-19. Using immunoSEQ multiplex PCR, the repertoire was profiled, and TCRdb retains in-frame clones only, with some absent. The sample has about 200,000 clones, more than 65% seen once. Sequencing was carried out using peripheral blood. These receptors all come from a human donor in a cohort sampled during active COVID-19.

The V and J genes are TRBV24-1 and TRBJ1-2; TRBD1 matches at 8 bases. Germline CDR1 is KGHDR and CDR2 is SFDVKD. The length of the CDR3 is 16 residues. Germline trimming cut 4 bases from V and 4 bases from J; bases unmatched to any gene: 10. CDR3 loop: CATSDLGQETGYGYTF. The CDR3 nucleotides read TGTGCCACCAGTGACCTGGGACAGGAAACGGGCTATGGCTACACCTTC.

Only a few counts were recorded for this clone. J is TRBJ2-7 and V is TRBV2; D is perhaps TRBD1 (5 bases). The CDR3 extends over 13 amino acids. Germline lookup yields CDR1 SNHLY and CDR2 FYNNEI. The germline V and J ends were trimmed by 8 bases and 2 bases, with 13 bases remaining between them. This CDR3 is CASGKGDAYEQYF. DNA for the CDR3: TGTGCCAGCGGAAAAGGGGATGCCTACGAGCAGTACTTC. The full variable domain, with the rest looked up from reference TRBV2 and TRBJ2-7, is EPEVTQTPSHQVTQMGQEVILRCVPISNHLYFYWYRQILGQKVEFLVSFYNNEISEKSEIFDDQFSVERPDGSNFTLKIRSTKLEDSAMYFCASGKGDAYEQYFGPGTRLTVT.